This passage covers 25 T cell receptor beta chains from one sample sequenced in a study of blood T cell repertoires in COVID-19. Libraries were prepared by immunoSEQ multiplex PCR; TCRdb keeps only in-frame clonotypes and omits some of them. The data show hundreds of thousands of clones, approximately 86% seen once. Sample: peripheral blood. Source of these receptors: a woman in her 70s with COVID-19, enrolled during active disease.

This chain links TRBV6-5 with TRBJ1-2, with 10 bases that match TRBD1. The CDR3 has 14 residues. Germline V gives CDR1 MNHEY, CDR2 SVGAGI. V was clipped by 2 bases and J by 8 bases; unmatched bases: 5. Written as DNA, the CDR3 is TGTGCCAGCAGTTACCGGGACAGGGGAAGAGGCTACACCTTC. Its protein product is CASSYRDRGRGYTF.

In DNA, the CDR3 is TGTGCCAGCAGTCAACGGACTAGCGGCACAGATACGCAGTATTTT. This translates into CASSQRTSGTDTQYF. The chain combines TRBV6-5 with TRBJ2-3, with 9 bases lining up with TRBD2. V was clipped by 5 bases and J by 1 base; unmatched bases: 4. The CDR3 loop spans 15 amino acids. CDR1 and CDR2 from the germline V gene are MNHEY and SVGAGI.

CDR3 amino acids: CASSLGTSGGADTQYF. CDR3 DNA sequence: TGCGCCAGCAGCTTGGGGACTAGCGGGGGGGCCGATACGCAGTATTTT. The genes are TRBV5-1 and TRBJ2-3; 15 bases are a match to TRBD2. This CDR3 has 16 residues. Losses at the gene ends were 0 bases for V and 6 bases for J; bases not matched to a gene: 2. Germline values: CDR1 SGHRS, CDR2 YFSETQ.

This chain uses TRBV27 with TRBJ1-1; D uncertain. The CDR3 sequence is 16 residues long. Germline CDR1 reads MNHEY; CDR2 reads SMNVEV (reference sequence). The V gene lost 3 bases and the J gene lost 5 bases, with 19 bases spanning the gap. CDR3 nucleotide sequence: TGTGCCAGCAGTTTCGACGGGGTCCCCTCGAGAACTGAAGCTTTCTTT. It yields the protein CASSFDGVPSRTEAFF.

There are a few counts of this clone. V is TRBV12-5 and J is TRBJ2-3, with D possibly matching TRBD2 (5 bases). The germline V gene has CDR1 LGHNT and CDR2 FRNRAP. This CDR3 is 13 amino acids long. V lost 2 bases and J 8 bases, leaving 11 bases between the germline ends. The CDR3 region is CASGLPTRATQYF. Here the CDR3 DNA reads TGTGCTAGTGGTTTGCCTACGAGGGCTACGCAGTATTTT.

In this sample, this clone turned up once. The V and J genes are TRBV3-1 (or the pseudogene TRBV3-2) and TRBJ2-7; TRBD2 matches at 9 bases. The CDR3 has 15 amino acids. V trimming: 2 bases; J trimming: 4 bases; junction bases outside the gene matches: 6. CDR1 LGHDT and CDR2 YNNKEL come from the germline V gene (reference sequence). CDR3 amino acids: CASSQFGAGGYEQYF. As DNA, the CDR3 is TGTGCCAGCAGCCAATTTGGAGCGGGGGGATACGAGCAGTACTTC.

The chain recombines TRBV4-2 with TRBJ1-1; weak D call: TRBD1 (5 bases). V gave up 1 base and J gave up 4 bases, with 13 bases separating them. CDR3 length: 15 residues. Germline V gene data show CDR1 as LGHNA and CDR2 as YNFKEQ. The DNA of the CDR3 is TGTGCCAGCAGCCAAGGAGGACCGGGGGGCACTGAAGCTTTCTTT. Translated: CASSQGGPGGTEAFF.

J is TRBJ2-7 and V is TRBV6-1, with D possibly matching TRBD1 (6 bases). The germline V gene has CDR1 MNHNS and CDR2 SASEGT. This CDR3 region has 14 residues. With 3 bases removed from V and 3 bases from J, the gap between germline ends came to 12 bases. The CDR3 sequence is CASSERRQVYEQYF. CDR3 coding DNA: TGTGCCAGCAGTGAGAGGAGACAGGTCTACGAGCAGTACTTC.

This clone was counted a single time. The chain joins TRBV24-1 to TRBJ1-5; D remains unclear. With 3 bases removed from V and 2 bases from J, the gap between germline ends came to 7 bases. The CDR3 is made up of 14 amino acids. CDR1 and CDR2 from the germline V gene are KGHDR and SFDVKD. The CDR3 protein is CATSDARGNQPQHF. In nucleotides, the CDR3 is TGTGCCACCAGTGATGCTCGGGGCAATCAGCCCCAGCATTTT.

The chain has TRBV5-1 and TRBJ1-3, with D perhaps TRBD1 (5 bases). Trimming took off 0 bases at V and 0 bases at J, with 13 bases between the two ends. Germline assignment: CDR1 SGHRS and CDR2 YFSETQ. CDR3 length: 17 residues. As DNA, the CDR3 is TGCGCCAGCAGCTTGGGGTGGACCGGGGGCTCTGGAAACACCATATATTTT. Encoded protein: CASSLGWTGGSGNTIYF. The full variable domain, completed using reference TRBV5-1 and TRBJ1-3, is KAGVTQTPRYLIKTRGQQVTLSCSPISGHRSVSWYQQTPGQGLQFLFEYFSETQRNKGNFPGRFSGRQFSNSRSEMNVSTLELGDSALYLCASSLGWTGGSGNTIYFGEGSWLTVV.

The J gene is TRBJ2-7, the V gene TRBV27; D possibly corresponds to TRBD1 (6 bases). The CDR3 extends over 15 amino acids. From germline, CDR1 is MNHEY and CDR2 SMNVEV (reference sequence). With 7 bases removed from V and 0 bases from J, the gap between germline ends came to 16 bases. CDR3: CASTPGTSVSYEQYF. The CDR3 DNA follows: TGTGCCAGCACCCCCGGGACATCGGTCTCCTACGAGCAGTACTTC.

The chain combines TRBV14 with TRBJ1-1; maybe TRBD1 (6 bases). CDR3 size: 15 residues. CDR1 and CDR2 from the germline V gene are SGHDN and FVKESK. The germline V and J ends were trimmed by 1 base and 3 bases, with 12 bases remaining between them. CDR3 loop: CASSQGQAEYTEAFF. The CDR3 bases are TGTGCCAGCAGCCAAGGACAGGCGGAATACACTGAAGCTTTCTTT. The full variable domain, with the rest looked up from reference TRBV14 and TRBJ1-1, is EAGVTQFPSHSVIEKGQTVTLRCDPISGHDNLYWYRRVMGKEIKFLLHFVKESKQDESGMPNNRFLAERTGGTYSTLKVQPAELEDSGVYFCASSQGQAEYTEAFFGQGTRLTVV.

The J gene is TRBJ1-2, the V gene TRBV11-2; tentative D call: TRBD1 (6 bases). This CDR3 comprises 16 residues. Germline loops: CDR1 SGHAT, CDR2 FQNNGV. The V end lost 5 bases, the J end lost 0 bases, and 16 bases lay between the germline ends. CDR3 bases: TGTGCCAGCAGCCCGGACAGCCTACTTTCTAACTATGGCTACACCTTC. Its protein product is CASSPDSLLSNYGYTF.

J is TRBJ1-2 and V is TRBV3-1 (or the pseudogene TRBV3-2); 9 bases agree with TRBD1. The CDR3 length is 15 residues. Germline trimming cut 2 bases from V and 4 bases from J; bases unmatched to any gene: 5. The germline CDR1 and CDR2 sequences are LGHDT and YNNKEL (reference sequence). CDR3 amino acids: CASSQNRGPSYGYTF. The CDR3 coding sequence is TGTGCCAGCAGCCAAAACAGGGGGCCCTCCTATGGCTACACCTTC.

This chain uses TRBV6-2 or TRBV6-3 with TRBJ1-5; TRBD1 aligns across 7 bases. V gave up 4 bases and J gave up 2 bases; unmatched junction bases: 5. The CDR3 is made up of 15 amino acids. The V gene's germline CDR1 is MNHEY and CDR2 SVGEGT. Here the CDR3 DNA reads TGTGCCAGCAGTTTACAGGGGAGCGGCAATCAGCCCCAGCATTTT. The encoded protein is CASSLQGSGNQPQHF.

CDR3 in amino acids: CASSFQTGETQYF. For the CDR3, the DNA is TGCGCCAGCAGCTTTCAAACGGGGGAGACCCAGTACTTC. The chain employs TRBV5-1 and TRBJ2-5, with a possible D match to TRBD2 (5 bases). Germline lookup yields CDR1 SGHRS and CDR2 YFSETQ. CDR3 length equals 13 residues. Trimming left V 2 bases short and J 5 bases short, with 10 bases between.

CDR3 in DNA: TGTGCCAGCAGCCGGCCCGGGACAGGGTTCGGCGAGCAGTACTTC. Encoded protein: CASSRPGTGFGEQYF. The chain links TRBV5-8 to TRBJ2-7, with 9 nucleotides matching TRBD1. Germline CDR1 reads SGHTS; CDR2 reads YDEGEE. The V gene end was trimmed by 4 bases and the J gene end by 6 bases; junction bases not matched to a gene: 11. The CDR3 has 15 residues.

The chain has TRBV3-1 (or the pseudogene TRBV3-2) and TRBJ2-7; TRBD1 matches 7 bases. The CDR3 spans 17 residues. Germline V CDR1 and CDR2: LGHDT, YNNKEL (reference sequence). Trimming at V came to 0 bases and at J to 2 bases, leaving 10 bases not matched to a gene. The DNA of the CDR3 is TGTGCCAGCAGCCAAGACGTATCAGCAGACAGGGCCTACGAGCAGTACTTC. Translating it yields CASSQDVSADRAYEQYF.

CDR3: CAWTAGTGWYEQYF. The CDR3 DNA is TGTGCCTGGACCGCCGGGACAGGGTGGTACGAGCAGTACTTC. The chain combines TRBV30 with TRBJ2-7; TRBD1 aligns across 9 bases. The ends lost 4 bases at V and 4 bases at J; junction bases unmatched: 8. The length of the CDR3 is 14 residues. CDR1 is GTSNPN and CDR2 is SVGIG in the germline V gene (reference sequence).

The genes are TRBV29-1 and TRBJ1-1; 8 nucleotides match TRBD1. The trim removed 7 bases at V and 0 bases at J, leaving 7 bases unmatched. This CDR3 is 14 amino acids long. Looked up from germline, CDR1 is SQVTM and CDR2 is ANQGSEA. CDR3 region: CSGQGPGMNTEAFF. The CDR3 nucleotides read TGCAGCGGACAGGGGCCGGGGATGAACACTGAAGCTTTCTTT.

J is TRBJ1-3 and V is TRBV6-5; 8 bases align to TRBD1. Per germline, CDR1 MNHEY and CDR2 SVGAGI. Trimming removed 2 bases from V and 3 bases from J; junction bases left unmatched: 3. There are 15 residues in the CDR3. CDR3 amino acids: CASSYRTGSGNTIYF. Written as DNA, the CDR3 is TGTGCCAGCAGTTACCGGACAGGGAGTGGAAACACCATATATTTT.

V and J are TRBV18 and TRBJ2-1; 7 bases agree with TRBD1. After removal of 3 bases from V and 7 bases from J, the junction contained 15 bases not matched to a gene. CDR1 and CDR2 from the germline V gene are KGHSH and LQKENI. The length of the CDR3 is 17 residues. In DNA form, the CDR3 reads TGTGCCAGCTCACCGCCCGTTCAGGGGGTCGTAGTAAATGAGCAGTTCTTC. Its protein product is CASSPPVQGVVVNEQFF.

This chain connects TRBV4-3 to TRBJ2-7; D is possibly TRBD2 (6 bases). Looked up from germline, CDR1 is LGHNA and CDR2 is YSLEER. Trimming pared 2 bases from V and 5 bases from J, leaving 19 bases between. This CDR3 contains 16 residues. The chain's CDR3 is CASSQFLGGAAHEQYF. DNA of the CDR3: TGCGCCAGCAGCCAATTCCTCGGCGGGGCGGCCCACGAGCAGTACTTC.

This clone was counted once. V gene TRBV7-2 combines with J gene TRBJ1-4; the D is unclear. The CDR3 is 14 amino acids. V was pared by 5 bases and J by 4 bases, with 11 bases between. Germline values: CDR1 SGHTA, CDR2 FQGNSA. CDR3 nucleotide sequence: TGTGCCAGCAGCCCAGGCGTGGGTAATGAAAAACTGTTTTTT. It encodes CASSPGVGNEKLFF.

V is TRBV24-1 and J is TRBJ1-1; 7 nucleotides align to TRBD1. The ends lost 5 bases at V and 1 base at J; junction bases unmatched: 9. Germline CDR1 and CDR2: KGHDR and SFDVKD. CDR3 size: 16 residues. In DNA, the CDR3 is TGTGCCACCAGTGGTGCAGGGGGGAACTCGAACACTGAAGCTTTCTTT. Encoded protein: CATSGAGGNSNTEAFF.